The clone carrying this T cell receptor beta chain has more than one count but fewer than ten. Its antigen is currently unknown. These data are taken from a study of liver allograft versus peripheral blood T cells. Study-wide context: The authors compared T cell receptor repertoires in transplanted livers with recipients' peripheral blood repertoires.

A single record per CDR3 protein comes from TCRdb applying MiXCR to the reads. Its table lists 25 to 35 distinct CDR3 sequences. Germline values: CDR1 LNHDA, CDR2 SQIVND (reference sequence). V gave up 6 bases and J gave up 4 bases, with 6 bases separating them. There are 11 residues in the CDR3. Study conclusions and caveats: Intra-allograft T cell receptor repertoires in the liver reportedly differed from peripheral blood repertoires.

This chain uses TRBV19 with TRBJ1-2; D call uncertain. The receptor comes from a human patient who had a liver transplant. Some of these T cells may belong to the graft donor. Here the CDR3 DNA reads TGTGCCAGTAGGTCGGGCTATGGCTACACCTTC. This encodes CASRSGYGYTF.